Sequencing of this T cell receptor beta chain was carried out in a study of regulatory T cells in long-lasting Graves disease. Assembly of TCR beta libraries relied on iRepertoire HTBI primers together with Arm-PCR of CDR3 regions. MiXCR, run by TCRdb on the multiplex PCR reads, gives a single entry per CDR3 protein. The sample records 350,000 to 500,000 distinct CDR3 sequences, 13% to 15% being singletons. This CDR3 spans 13 amino acids. Germline CDR1 reads SGHRS; CDR2 reads YFSETQ. This clonotype was recorded a few times. Germline is not matched at one junction end, which may reflect a read error. Time point in this sample: newly diagnosed GD, antithyroid drugs for less than 3 months. The authors made the TCR library using RNA they extracted from PBMCs. The same specimen was also included in a second study, on T cells in Graves' hyperthyroidism and ophthalmopathy.

The material was peripheral blood mononuclear cells (PBMCs), obtained at new diagnosis, from a patient treated with antithyroid drugs. This receptor was taken from a woman aged 45-65 years with Graves disease. The V call is TRBV5-1, the J call TRBJ2-7; 9 positions match TRBD2. CDR3 in amino acids: CASKTSGYYEQYF. The CDR3 bases are TGTGCCAGCAAGACTAGCGGTTACTACGAGCAGTACTTC. The variable domain in full, with the rest retrieved from reference TRBV5-1 and TRBJ2-7, is KAGVTQTPRYLIKTRGQQVTLSCSPISGHRSVSWYQQTPGQGLQFLFEYFSETQRNKGNFPGRFSGRQFSNSRSEMNVSTLELGDSALYLCASKTSGYYEQYFGPGTRLTVT.